A single sample gave rise to the 21 T cell receptor beta chains below, sequenced in a study of OX40 agonist ivuxolimab in advanced cancers. TCRdb keeps only in-frame clones here, not all; method: immunoSEQ multiplex PCR. The sample lists under 80,000 clones; around 86% were seen once. Sequenced material: CD4+ or CD8+ T cells sorted from blood, taken in a trial of the OX40 agonist ivuxolimab. These receptors came from an adult with an advanced solid tumor such as melanoma, head and neck, liver or kidney cancer.

This clone was detected once. The chain joins TRBV6-5 to TRBJ2-1; tentatively, D is TRBD1 or TRBD2 (5 bases each). The CDR3 is made up of 15 amino acids. The germline V and J ends were trimmed by 10 bases and 7 bases, with 23 bases remaining between them. The germline gives CDR1 MNHEY, CDR2 SVGAGI. The CDR3 sequence is CATGRGAIGSNEQFF. CDR3 nucleotides: TGTGCCACCGGAAGAGGGGCTATAGGTAGTAATGAGCAGTTCTTC.

For the CDR3, the DNA is TGTGCCAGCTCACTCACCTTGGGGGCTAGAGAAGCTTTCTTT. Protein product: CASSLTLGAREAFF. The chain employs TRBV18 and TRBJ1-1; maybe TRBD1 (6 bases). V lost 4 bases to trimming and J lost 8 bases, with 17 bases between them. The CDR3 sequence is 14 residues long. Germline values: CDR1 KGHSH, CDR2 LQKENI.

The chain is built from TRBV18 and TRBJ2-6, with D tentatively TRBD1 (6 bases). The germline CDR1 and CDR2 sequences are KGHSH and LQKENI. V lost 3 bases and J lost 0, with 12 bases in between. The CDR3 loop spans 17 amino acids. The CDR3 nucleotides read TGTGCCAGCTCACCCAGGACAGCGGACTCTGGGGCCAACGTCCTGACTTTC. Its protein is CASSPRTADSGANVLTF.

The gene calls are TRBV7-6 and TRBJ2-2; the D call may be TRBD1 or TRBD2 (6 bases each). The CDR3 contains 14 residues. In germline, CDR1 is SGHVS, CDR2 FNYEAQ. Trimming took 2 bases from V and 6 from J, leaving 10 bases between them. In DNA form, the CDR3 reads TGTGCCAGCAGCTTATTAGGGGGGTCCGGGGAGCTGTTTTTT. Translation gives CASSLLGGSGELFF.

The genes are TRBV28 and TRBJ2-7; 8 positions match TRBD1. CDR1 is MDHEN and CDR2 is SYDVKM in the germline V gene. This CDR3 is built from 14 residues. Trimming at V came to 6 bases and at J to 4 bases, leaving 8 bases not matched to a gene. The CDR3 region is CASSPSGGRYEQYF. The CDR3 DNA is TGTGCCAGCAGCCCGTCAGGGGGCAGGTACGAGCAGTACTTC.

The rearrangement links TRBV7-8 to TRBJ2-2; D gene uncertain. Germline V gene data show CDR1 as SGHVS and CDR2 as FQNEAQ. With 5 bases removed from V and 5 bases from J, the gap between germline ends came to 12 bases. This CDR3 spans 14 amino acids. In DNA form, the CDR3 reads TGTGCCAGCAGCCCCCGTCAGTCGACCGGGGAGCTGTTTTTT. Amino acid sequence: CASSPRQSTGELFF.

The J gene is TRBJ1-4, the V gene TRBV14; no clear D gene. CDR3 length: 13 amino acids. V lost 0 bases to trimming and J lost 8 bases, with 7 bases between them. CDR1 and CDR2 (germline): SGHDN, FVKESK. The DNA of the CDR3 is TGTGCCAGCAGCCAAGATCTAGGGGAAAAACTGTTTTTT. Its translation: CASSQDLGEKLFF.

This chain joins TRBV10-2 and TRBJ1-2; D is ambiguous. Trimming left V 5 bases short and J 0 bases short, with 16 bases between. CDR1 and CDR2 (germline): WSHSY, SAAADI. The CDR3 has 16 amino acids. DNA for the CDR3: TGCGCCAGCAGTAACCGAGGCCAGCCGTCTAACTATGGCTACACCTTC. Translation: CASSNRGQPSNYGYTF.

This chain joins TRBV6-1 and TRBJ2-1; 10 nucleotides align to TRBD2. Trimming took 6 bases from V and 5 from J; bases not matched to a gene: 7. Germline assignment: CDR1 MNHNS and CDR2 SASEGT. The CDR3 length is 15 residues. The DNA for the CDR3 is TGTGCCAGCAGGATAGGACTAGCGGAGAACAATGAGCAGTTCTTC. This gives the protein CASRIGLAENNEQFF.

This rearrangement joins TRBV5-4 to TRBJ2-1; 8 nucleotides match TRBD2. CDR3 length: 16 residues. CDR1 and CDR2 from the germline V gene are SGHNT and YYREEE (reference sequence). The junction had 8 bases not matched to a gene; V was cut back by 4 bases and J by 2 bases. The CDR3 reads CASSGSPSGPYNEQFF. DNA for the CDR3: TGTGCCAGCAGCGGATCTCCTAGCGGGCCCTACAATGAGCAGTTCTTC.

This chain connects TRBV6-1 to TRBJ2-4; no reliable D call. This CDR3 spans 15 amino acids. Germline V gene sequence: CDR1 MNHNS, CDR2 SASEGT. The germline V and J ends were trimmed by 0 bases and 0 bases, with 6 bases remaining between them. This CDR3 is CASSEAGLAKNIQYF. CDR3 bases: TGTGCCAGCAGTGAAGCAGGGTTAGCCAAAAACATTCAGTACTTC.

The V call is TRBV5-1, the J call TRBJ1-1, with unresolved D. V was pared by 3 bases and J by 4 bases, with 16 bases between. The CDR3 sequence is 15 residues long. The V gene's germline CDR1 is SGHRS and CDR2 YFSETQ. The CDR3 bases are TGCGCCAGCAGCTATGACGGATCCCGGGTCACTGAAGCTTTCTTT. Its protein is CASSYDGSRVTEAFF.

This chain uses TRBV28 with TRBJ2-6, with D perhaps matching TRBD1 (6 bases). The germline V gene has CDR1 MDHEN and CDR2 SYDVKM. The CDR3 length is 15 residues. The ends were cut back, 2 bases at V and 4 bases at J, with 9 bases in the middle. The CDR3 reads CASSLTGNGANVLTF. DNA for the CDR3: TGTGCCAGCAGTTTAACAGGGAACGGGGCCAACGTCCTGACTTTC.

The chain couples TRBV14 to TRBJ2-1; D not certain. CDR3 length: 13 amino acids. V was clipped by 4 bases and J by 9 bases, with 13 bases between them. Germline V gene data show CDR1 as SGHDN and CDR2 as FVKESK. The CDR3 region is CASSLNLGGEQFF. Here the CDR3 DNA reads TGTGCCAGCAGCCTAAACCTAGGCGGTGAGCAGTTCTTC. Full variable domain (missing parts from reference TRBV14 and TRBJ2-1): EAGVTQFPSHSVIEKGQTVTLRCDPISGHDNLYWYRRVMGKEIKFLLHFVKESKQDESGMPNNRFLAERTGGTYSTLKVQPAELEDSGVYFCASSLNLGGEQFFGPGTRLTVL.

This sequence joins TRBV6-1 and TRBJ2-6; 7 positions match TRBD1. Germline loops: CDR1 MNHNS, CDR2 SASEGT. Losses at the gene ends were 1 base for V and 0 bases for J; bases not matched to a gene: 9. This CDR3 contains 19 residues. The CDR3 spells CASSEGAYRGSSGANVLTF. The CDR3 DNA reads as TGTGCCAGCAGTGAAGGGGCTTACAGGGGTAGCTCTGGGGCCAACGTCCTGACTTTC.

The rearrangement uses TRBV6-6 and TRBJ1-2; D possibly corresponds to TRBD1 (5 bases). Looked up from germline, CDR1 is MNHNY and CDR2 is SVGAGI (reference sequence). Trimming pared 0 bases from V and 8 bases from J, leaving 10 bases between. This CDR3 spans 13 amino acids. DNA of the CDR3: TGTGCCAGCAGTTACTCAGGGGATAGGGGCTACACCTTC. It translates to CASSYSGDRGYTF.

This chain connects TRBV10-3 to TRBJ2-1; no reliable D call. Trimming took 9 bases from V and 5 from J, leaving 11 bases between them. The germline V gene encodes CDR1 ENHRY and CDR2 SYGVKD. The CDR3 runs 12 residues. The CDR3 spells CAIAPRDNEQFF. CDR3 coding DNA: TGTGCCATTGCCCCTCGGGACAATGAGCAGTTCTTC.

V and J are TRBV2 and TRBJ1-2; 7 bases map to TRBD1. Losses at the gene ends were 10 bases for V and 8 bases for J; bases not matched to a gene: 19. The CDR3 has 15 amino acids. Per germline, CDR1 SNHLY and CDR2 FYNNEI. The CDR3 is CAIYPMEGALRGYTF. The CDR3, as DNA: TGTGCCATCTATCCGATGGAGGGGGCGCTTCGGGGCTACACCTTC.

J is TRBJ2-3 and V is TRBV5-1; D gene uncertain. The V gene's germline CDR1 is SGHRS and CDR2 YFSETQ. There are 16 residues in the CDR3. The germline V and J ends were trimmed by 4 bases and 2 bases, with 17 bases remaining between them. CDR3 amino acids: CASSPRTQAPTDTQYF. CDR3 sequence (DNA): TGCGCCAGCAGCCCGCGGACCCAGGCGCCCACAGATACGCAGTATTTT.

This chain links TRBV11-2 with TRBJ2-3, with 11 bases identical to TRBD2. CDR3 size: 15 residues. Trimming at V came to 4 bases and at J to 6 bases, leaving 6 bases not matched to a gene. Germline CDR1 SGHAT, CDR2 FQNNGV. In nucleotides, the CDR3 is TGTGCCAGCAGCTCCCTAGCGGGAGGATCCGATACGCAGTATTTT. Translation gives CASSSLAGGSDTQYF.

This clone was detected once. As DNA, the CDR3 is TGTGCCAGCAGCTTGGTGGGGGGCTGGAATTCACCCCTCCACTTT. Encoded protein: CASSLVGGWNSPLHF. This chain joins TRBV11-2 and TRBJ1-6, with D possibly being TRBD1 (6 bases). Germline CDR1 is SGHAT and CDR2 is FQNNGV. This CDR3 region has 15 residues. The ends were cut back, 3 bases at V and 7 bases at J, with 13 bases in the middle.